Listed here are 9 T cell receptor beta chains from one sample, sequenced in a study of chemoradiotherapy in HPV16-positive cancers. TCRdb keeps only in-frame clones here, not all; method: immunoSEQ multiplex PCR. The profile shows 53,000 or so clones, roughly 90% of them singletons. The source was blood, collected from a patient who underwent chemoradiotherapy. These receptors were obtained from a human donor with HPV-associated anogenital cancer.

J is TRBJ1-1 and V is TRBV5-6; tentative D call: TRBD1 (5 bases). There are 15 residues in the CDR3. Germline V gene sequence: CDR1 SGHDT, CDR2 YYEEEE. Deletions cut 4 bases from V and 5 bases from J, with 18 bases between. For the CDR3, the DNA is TGTGCCAGCAGCCTTCGGGGGAATGGGCCTACTGAAGCTTTCTTT. It codes for CASSLRGNGPTEAFF.

The chain uses TRBV6-5 and TRBJ1-1; 8 nucleotides line up with TRBD1. V lost 5 bases and J lost 0; bases outside the gene matches: 5. The germline V gene encodes CDR1 MNHEY and CDR2 SVGAGI. The CDR3 spans 15 residues. The CDR3 DNA reads as TGTGCCAGCAGTCCTCGGACAGGGTTGAACACTGAAGCTTTCTTT. Translated: CASSPRTGLNTEAFF.

The chain uses TRBV7-6 and TRBJ2-5, with a weak D call TRBD1 (5 bases). Per germline, CDR1 SGHVS and CDR2 FNYEAQ. The V end lost 3 bases, the J end lost 5 bases, and 10 bases lay between the germline ends. The CDR3 is made up of 13 amino acids. As DNA, the CDR3 is TGTGCCAGCAGCTTTCAGGGAAGGGAGACCCAGTACTTC. Its protein is CASSFQGRETQYF.

The chain carries TRBV7-2 and TRBJ2-7; TRBD2 is a possible D gene (7 bases). This CDR3 has 13 residues. CDR1 SGHTA and CDR2 FQGNSA come from the germline V gene. CDR3 amino acids: CATGGGNSYEQYF. The CDR3 DNA sequence: TGTGCGACGGGGGGCGGGAACTCCTACGAGCAGTACTTC.

The V and J genes are TRBV5-1 and TRBJ2-2; TRBD1 or TRBD2 may be the D gene (7 bases each). Deletions cut 0 bases from V and 6 bases from J, with 12 bases between. The CDR3 sequence is 15 residues long. From germline, CDR1 is SGHRS and CDR2 YFSETQ. In DNA, the CDR3 is TGCGCCAGCAGCTTGGACAGGGGAGGGGCCGGGGAGCTGTTTTTT. Translating it yields CASSLDRGGAGELFF.

The rearrangement joins TRBV9 to TRBJ2-5; TRBD2 might be the D (5 bases). Trimming cost V 4 bases and J 1 base, with 11 bases left between them. This CDR3 has 14 residues. Germline V gives CDR1 SGDLS, CDR2 YYNGEE. The chain's CDR3 is CASSPLGAQETQYF. The DNA for the CDR3 is TGTGCCAGCAGCCCCCTGGGAGCCCAAGAGACCCAGTACTTC. Full variable domain (remainder filled in from reference TRBV9 and TRBJ2-5): DSGVTQTPKHLITATGQRVTLRCSPRSGDLSVYWYQQSLDQGLQFLIQYYNGEERAKGNILERFSAQQFPDLHSELNLSSLELGDSALYFCASSPLGAQETQYFGPGTRLLVL.

V is TRBV15 and J is TRBJ2-2; possible D gene TRBD1, 5 bases. Germline V lookup: CDR1 LNHNV, CDR2 YYDKDF (reference sequence). Trimming cost V 0 bases and J 9 bases, with 26 bases left between them. The CDR3 has 19 amino acids. CDR3 DNA sequence: TGTGCCACCAGCAGAGATAGTATACCGATTCCCGACAGTCAGTGGGAGCTGTTTTTT. As protein: CATSRDSIPIPDSQWELFF. Filled out from reference TRBV15 and TRBJ2-2, the complete variable domain reads DAMVIQNPRYQVTQFGKPVTLSCSQTLNHNVMYWYQQKSSQAPKLLFHYYDKDFNNEADTPDNFQSRRPNTSFCFLDIRSPGLGDTAMYLCATSRDSIPIPDSQWELFFGEGSRLTVL.

Here the CDR3 reads CASSLIGTDTQYF. The CDR3 DNA reads TGTGCCAGCAGCTTAATTGGCACAGATACGCAGTATTTT. V is TRBV11-2 and J is TRBJ2-3, with D hard to call. Trimming took off 2 bases at V and 1 base at J, with 4 bases between the two ends. Germline assignment: CDR1 SGHAT and CDR2 FQNNGV. CDR3 size: 13 residues.

The gene calls are TRBV19 and TRBJ2-3; D remains ambiguous. Trimming cost V 6 bases and J 0 bases, with 16 bases left between them. CDR3 length: 16 amino acids. Per the germline V gene, CDR1 is LNHDA and CDR2 is SQIVND (reference sequence). Here the CDR3 reads CASSIGTGQSTDTQYF. For the CDR3, the DNA is TGTGCCAGTAGCATTGGAACTGGGCAAAGCACAGATACGCAGTATTTT.